This TCR beta chain was sequenced in a study of T cells in Graves' hyperthyroidism and ophthalmopathy. The source material, RNA transcripts, was used to amplify TCR beta CDR3 regions. The study used the HTBI primer set for a first-round RT-PCR of the TCR CDR3. Via MiXCR, TCRdb re-called the multiplex PCR reads, giving one row per CDR3 protein. The sample has about 510,000 distinct CDR3 sequences, 46% seen once. Findings and caveats of the study: In the analysis, a 13 V-J model separated ophthalmopathy from stable hyperthyroidism. Ophthalmopathy onset followed model prediction by a median approximately 7 months. Blood also showed most of the thyroid clonotypes that were expanded above 0.001.

Investigators excluded patients with uncontrolled infection, other autoimmune disease, pregnancy or lactation. On this clonotype: Its antigen remains unidentified.

This CDR3 comprises 17 residues. V was pared by 5 bases and J by 6 bases, with 16 bases of the junction left unmatched. The V gene's germline CDR1 is KGHSH and CDR2 LQKENI. This chain links TRBV18 with TRBJ2-1, with 7 bases lining up with TRBD1. The sequence came from an adult woman with Graves' disease, either hyperthyroidism or ophthalmopathy (not recorded which). Sequenced: peripheral blood or thyroid tissue (not recorded which). The CDR3 sequence: CASSAVLGQSTVNEQFF. In DNA, the CDR3 is TGTGCCAGCTCAGCTGTTCTGGGACAGTCGACGGTCAATGAGCAGTTCTTC.